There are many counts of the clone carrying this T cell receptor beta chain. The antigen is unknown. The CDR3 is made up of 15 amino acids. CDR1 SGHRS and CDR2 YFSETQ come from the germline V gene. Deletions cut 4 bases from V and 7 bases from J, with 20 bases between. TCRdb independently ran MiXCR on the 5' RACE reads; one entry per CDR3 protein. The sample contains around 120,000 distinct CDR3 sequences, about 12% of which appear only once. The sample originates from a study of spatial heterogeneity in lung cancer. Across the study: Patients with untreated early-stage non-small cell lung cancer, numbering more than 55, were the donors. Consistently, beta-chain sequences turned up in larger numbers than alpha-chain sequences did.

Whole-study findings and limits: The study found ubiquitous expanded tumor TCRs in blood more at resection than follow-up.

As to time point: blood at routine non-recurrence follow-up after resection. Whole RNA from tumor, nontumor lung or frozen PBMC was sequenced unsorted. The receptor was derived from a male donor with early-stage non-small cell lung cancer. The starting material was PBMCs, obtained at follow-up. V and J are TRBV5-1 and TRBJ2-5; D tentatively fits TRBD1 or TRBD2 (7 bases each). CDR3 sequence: CASSREGQQRGTQYF. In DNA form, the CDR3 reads TGCGCCAGCAGCAGGGAGGGACAGCAGAGAGGGACCCAGTACTTC.